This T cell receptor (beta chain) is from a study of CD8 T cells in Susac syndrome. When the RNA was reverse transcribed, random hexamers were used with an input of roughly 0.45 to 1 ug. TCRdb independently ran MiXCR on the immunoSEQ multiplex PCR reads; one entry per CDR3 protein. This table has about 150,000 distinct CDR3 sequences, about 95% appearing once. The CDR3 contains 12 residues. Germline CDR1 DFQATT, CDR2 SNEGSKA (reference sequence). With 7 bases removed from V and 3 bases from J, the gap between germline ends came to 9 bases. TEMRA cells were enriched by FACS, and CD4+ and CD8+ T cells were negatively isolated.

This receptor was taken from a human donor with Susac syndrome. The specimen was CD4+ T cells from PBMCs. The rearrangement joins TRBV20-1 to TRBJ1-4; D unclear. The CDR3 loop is CSVRTPNEKLFF. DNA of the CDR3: TGCAGTGTCCGGACGCCTAATGAAAAACTGTTTTTT.